Following are 10 T cell receptor beta chains from one sample sequenced in a study of T cell responses to AZD1222 COVID-19 vaccine. The data were produced by immunoSEQ multiplex PCR, yet TCRdb's version contains in-frame clones alone and is incomplete. Seen here are about 160,000 clones, more than 75% observed once, and the top ten hold about 4.5%. The specimen comprised peripheral blood, sampled 28 days after the second AZD1222 dose. These TCRs come from an adult who received the AZD1222 COVID-19 vaccine.

The V and J genes are TRBV7-2 and TRBJ2-3; no clear D. The germline V and J ends were trimmed by 6 bases and 7 bases, with 14 bases remaining between them. The CDR3 is made up of 13 amino acids. In germline, CDR1 is SGHTA, CDR2 FQGNSA. Written as DNA, the CDR3 is TGTGCCAGCAGTCCTAATCAGGATAATACGCAGTATTTT. Encoded protein: CASSPNQDNTQYF.

The rearrangement uses TRBV28 and TRBJ1-6, with D hard to call. Deletions cut 7 bases from V and 10 bases from J, with 14 bases between. CDR1 is MDHEN and CDR2 is SYDVKM in the germline V gene. The CDR3 totals 13 residues. CDR3 residues: CASTSGSLSPLHF. CDR3 nucleotide sequence: TGTGCCAGCACCTCGGGATCCCTCTCACCCCTCCACTTT.

The chain employs TRBV5-1 and TRBJ2-1; TRBD2 matches 7 bases. The CDR3 spans 18 residues. Germline CDR1 reads SGHRS; CDR2 reads YFSETQ. The V and J ends lost 4 bases and 1 base, in that order; junction bases with no gene match: 14. The CDR3 nucleotides are TGCGCCAGCAGCCGTCTAGAGCGGGGCTCAGCTTCCTACAATGAGCAGTTCTTC. This translates into CASSRLERGSASYNEQFF.

The rearrangement joins TRBV7-6 to TRBJ2-1, with D perhaps matching TRBD1 or TRBD2 (6 bases each). This CDR3 spans 14 amino acids. Germline V gives CDR1 SGHVS, CDR2 FNYEAQ. V was clipped by 4 bases and J by 3 bases, with 10 bases between them. The DNA of the CDR3 is TGTGCCAGCAGCTCCGAGGGGGGCTACAATGAGCAGTTCTTC. This encodes CASSSEGGYNEQFF.

The chain recombines TRBV5-4 with TRBJ1-5, with a possible D match to TRBD1 (6 bases). V was shortened by 4 bases and J by 1 base, with 9 bases between the two germline ends. The V gene's germline CDR1 is SGHNT and CDR2 YYREEE (reference sequence). This CDR3 contains 14 residues. As DNA, the CDR3 is TGTGCCAGCAGCCAAGACAGGAGCAATCAGCCCCAGCATTTT. This translates into CASSQDRSNQPQHF.

The CDR3 nucleotides read TGTGCCAGCCTCTCTGGAGGGGGCACCGGGGAGCTGTTTTTT. It codes for CASLSGGGTGELFF. This chain uses TRBV5-4 with TRBJ2-2; D is possibly TRBD1 or TRBD2 (6 bases each). In germline, CDR1 is SGHNT, CDR2 YYREEE (reference sequence). CDR3 length: 14 amino acids. V shed 7 bases and J shed 4 bases, with 14 bases lying between them.

Turning to this clone: A read error may produce the germline difference seen at one junction end. The rearrangement joins TRBV5-6 to TRBJ2-7; possible D gene TRBD1, 8 bases. CDR1 is SGHDT, CDR2 YYEEEE, per germline. The CDR3 totals 13 residues. CDR3 sequence reads: CASSGGPGGAGDF. In DNA, the CDR3 is TGTGCCAGCAGCGGTGGGCCAGGGGGCGCGGGGGACTTC.

The CDR3 coding sequence is TGTGCCAGTTGGGCCGGATCCGGACGCTACGAGCAGTACTTC. This sequence encodes CASWAGSGRYEQYF. The genes are TRBV6-6 and TRBJ2-7; no reliable D call. CDR1 and CDR2 from the germline V gene are MNHNY and SVGAGI (reference sequence). This CDR3 comprises 14 residues. Between the trimmed V and J ends, which lost 9 bases and 3 bases, there was a span of 18 bases.

V usage is TRBV18 and J usage is TRBJ2-7, with D uncertain. The CDR3 is 12 amino acids. Per germline, CDR1 KGHSH and CDR2 LQKENI. Trimming cost V 3 bases and J 1 base, with 4 bases left between them. The CDR3 bases are TGTGCCAGCTCACCTCAGTCCTACGAGCAGTACTTC. Its translation: CASSPQSYEQYF.

The J gene is TRBJ1-1, the V gene TRBV4-1; D unresolved. Germline CDR1 and CDR2: MGHRA and YSYEKL. CDR3 length: 13 amino acids. Trimming pared 6 bases from V and 1 base from J, leaving 9 bases between. The CDR3: CASRFSGNTEAFF. CDR3 nucleotide sequence: TGCGCCAGCAGGTTTTCTGGGAACACTGAAGCTTTCTTT.